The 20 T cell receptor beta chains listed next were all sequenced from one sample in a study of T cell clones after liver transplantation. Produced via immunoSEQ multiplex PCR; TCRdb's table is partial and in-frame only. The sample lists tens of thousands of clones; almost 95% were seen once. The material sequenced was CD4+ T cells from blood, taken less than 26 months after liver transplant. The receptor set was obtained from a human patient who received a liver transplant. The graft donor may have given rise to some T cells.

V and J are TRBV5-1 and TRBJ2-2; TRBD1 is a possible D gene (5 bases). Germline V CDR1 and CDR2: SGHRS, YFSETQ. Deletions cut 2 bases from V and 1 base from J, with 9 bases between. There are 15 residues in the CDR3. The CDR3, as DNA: TGCGCCAGCAGCTTAATGACAGAGAACACCGGGGAGCTGTTTTTT. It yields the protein CASSLMTENTGELFF.

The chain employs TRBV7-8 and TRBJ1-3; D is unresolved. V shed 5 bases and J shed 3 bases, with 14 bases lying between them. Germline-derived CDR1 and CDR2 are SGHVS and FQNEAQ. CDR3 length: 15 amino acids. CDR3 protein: CASSPAVVFGNTIYF. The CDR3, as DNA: TGTGCCAGCAGCCCCGCCGTGGTTTTTGGAAACACCATATATTTT.

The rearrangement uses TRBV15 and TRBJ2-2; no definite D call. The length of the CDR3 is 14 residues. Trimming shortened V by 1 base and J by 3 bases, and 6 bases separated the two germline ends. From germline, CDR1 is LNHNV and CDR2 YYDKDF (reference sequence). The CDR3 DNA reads TGTGCCACCAGCAGAGGTGATGACACCGGGGAGCTGTTTTTT. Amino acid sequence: CATSRGDDTGELFF. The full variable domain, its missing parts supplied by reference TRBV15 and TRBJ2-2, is DAMVIQNPRYQVTQFGKPVTLSCSQTLNHNVMYWYQQKSSQAPKLLFHYYDKDFNNEADTPDNFQSRRPNTSFCFLDIRSPGLGDTAMYLCATSRGDDTGELFFGEGSRLTVL.

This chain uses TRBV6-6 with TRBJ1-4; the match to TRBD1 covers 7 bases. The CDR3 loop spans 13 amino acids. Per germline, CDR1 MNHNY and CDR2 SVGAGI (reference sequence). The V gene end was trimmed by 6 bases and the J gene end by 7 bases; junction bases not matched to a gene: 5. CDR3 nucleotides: TGTGCCAGCAGACAGGGGTTCGGTGAAAAACTGTTTTTT. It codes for CASRQGFGEKLFF.

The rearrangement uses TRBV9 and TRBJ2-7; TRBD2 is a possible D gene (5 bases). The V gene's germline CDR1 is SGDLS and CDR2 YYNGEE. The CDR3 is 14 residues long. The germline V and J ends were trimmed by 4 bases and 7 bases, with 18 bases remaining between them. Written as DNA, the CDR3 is TGTGCCAGCAGCCCAGATGAGGGAGAAGGTGAGCAGTACTTC. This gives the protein CASSPDEGEGEQYF.

CDR3 region: CASSYSRVDEQFF. In nucleotides, the CDR3 is TGTGCCAGCAGTTACTCGAGGGTTGATGAGCAGTTCTTC. The V and J genes are TRBV6-6 and TRBJ2-1; D may be TRBD2 (5 bases). In germline, CDR1 is MNHNY, CDR2 SVGAGI (reference sequence). The ends were cut back, 0 bases at V and 8 bases at J, with 8 bases in the middle. There are 13 residues in the CDR3.

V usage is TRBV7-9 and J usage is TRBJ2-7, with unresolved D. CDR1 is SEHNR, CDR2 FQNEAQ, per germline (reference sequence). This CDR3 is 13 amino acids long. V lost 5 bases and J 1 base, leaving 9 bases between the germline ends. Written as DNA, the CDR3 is TGTGCCAGCAGCGACCGCAGATCCTACGAGCAGTACTTC. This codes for CASSDRRSYEQYF.

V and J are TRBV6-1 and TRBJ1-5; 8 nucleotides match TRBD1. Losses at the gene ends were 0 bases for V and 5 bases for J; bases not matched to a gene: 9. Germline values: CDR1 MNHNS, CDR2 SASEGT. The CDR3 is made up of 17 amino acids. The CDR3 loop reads CASSEAQGAYDDQPQHF. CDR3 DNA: TGTGCCAGCAGTGAAGCGCAGGGGGCCTATGACGATCAGCCCCAGCATTTT.

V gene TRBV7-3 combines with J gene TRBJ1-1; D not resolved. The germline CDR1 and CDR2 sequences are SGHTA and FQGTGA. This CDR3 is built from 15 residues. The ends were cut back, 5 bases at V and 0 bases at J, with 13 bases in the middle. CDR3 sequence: CASSPGGRMNTEAFF. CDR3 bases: TGTGCCAGCAGCCCCGGTGGACGGATGAACACTGAAGCTTTCTTT.

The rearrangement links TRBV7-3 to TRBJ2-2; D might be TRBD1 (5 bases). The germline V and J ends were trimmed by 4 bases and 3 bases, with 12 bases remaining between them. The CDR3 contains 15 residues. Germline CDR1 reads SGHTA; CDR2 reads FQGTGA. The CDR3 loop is CASSSQRRDTGELFF. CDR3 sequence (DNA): TGTGCCAGCAGCTCCCAGCGCAGGGACACCGGGGAGCTGTTTTTT.

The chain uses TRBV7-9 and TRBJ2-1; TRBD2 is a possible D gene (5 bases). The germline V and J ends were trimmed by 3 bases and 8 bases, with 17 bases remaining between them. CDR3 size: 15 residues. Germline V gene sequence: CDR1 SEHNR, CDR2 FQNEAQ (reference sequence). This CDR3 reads CASSFGIRVEDEQFF. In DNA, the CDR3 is TGTGCCAGCAGCTTCGGTATTCGGGTGGAGGATGAGCAGTTCTTC. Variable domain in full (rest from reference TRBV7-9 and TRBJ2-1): DTGVSQNPRHKITKRGQNVTFRCDPISEHNRLYWYRQTLGQGPEFLTYFQNEAQLEKSRLLSDRFSAERPKGSFSTLEIQRTEQGDSAMYLCASSFGIRVEDEQFFGPGTRLTVL.

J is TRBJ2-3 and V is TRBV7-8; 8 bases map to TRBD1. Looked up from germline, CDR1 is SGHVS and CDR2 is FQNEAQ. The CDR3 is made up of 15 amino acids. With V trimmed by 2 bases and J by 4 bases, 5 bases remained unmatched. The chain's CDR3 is CASSLSTGAPDTQYF. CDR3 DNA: TGTGCCAGCAGCTTATCGACAGGGGCCCCAGATACGCAGTATTTT.

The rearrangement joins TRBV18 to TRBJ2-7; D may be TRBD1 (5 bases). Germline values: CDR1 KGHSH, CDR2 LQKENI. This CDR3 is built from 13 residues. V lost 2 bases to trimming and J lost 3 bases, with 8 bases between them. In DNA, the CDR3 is TGTGCCAGCTCACCAACGACAGACTACGAGCAGTACTTC. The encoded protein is CASSPTTDYEQYF.

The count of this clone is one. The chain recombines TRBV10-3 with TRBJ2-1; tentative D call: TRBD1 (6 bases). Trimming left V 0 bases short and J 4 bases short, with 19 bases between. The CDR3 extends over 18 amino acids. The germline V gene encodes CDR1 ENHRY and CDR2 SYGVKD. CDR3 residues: CAISESGVGGGYYNEQFF. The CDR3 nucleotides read TGTGCCATCAGTGAGTCTGGTGTAGGGGGTGGGTATTACAATGAGCAGTTCTTC.

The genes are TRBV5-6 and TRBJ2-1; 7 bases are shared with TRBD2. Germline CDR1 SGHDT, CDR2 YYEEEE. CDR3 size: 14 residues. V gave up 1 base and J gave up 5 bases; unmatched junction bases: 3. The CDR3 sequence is CASSLMGGDNEQFF. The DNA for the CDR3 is TGTGCCAGCAGCTTGATGGGAGGGGACAATGAGCAGTTCTTC.

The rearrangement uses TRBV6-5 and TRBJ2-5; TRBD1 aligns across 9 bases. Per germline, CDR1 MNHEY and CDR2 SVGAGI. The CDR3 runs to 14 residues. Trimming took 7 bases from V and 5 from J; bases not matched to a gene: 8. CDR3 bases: TGTGCCAGCAATCTACAGGGGGCCGGGGAGACCCAGTACTTC. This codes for CASNLQGAGETQYF.

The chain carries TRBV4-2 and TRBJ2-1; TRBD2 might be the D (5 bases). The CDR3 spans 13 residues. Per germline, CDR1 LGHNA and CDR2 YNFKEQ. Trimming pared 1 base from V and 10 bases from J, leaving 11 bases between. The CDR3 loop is CASSQGGRGEQFF. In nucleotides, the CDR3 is TGTGCCAGCAGCCAAGGCGGGCGAGGGGAGCAGTTCTTC.

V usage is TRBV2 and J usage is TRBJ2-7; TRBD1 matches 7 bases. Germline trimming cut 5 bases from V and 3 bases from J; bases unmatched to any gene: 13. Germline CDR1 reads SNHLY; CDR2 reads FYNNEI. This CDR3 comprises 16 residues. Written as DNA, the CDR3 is TGTGCCAGCAGTAAAGGGGGCCCCGGGCAGGGCTACGAGCAGTACTTC. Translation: CASSKGGPGQGYEQYF.

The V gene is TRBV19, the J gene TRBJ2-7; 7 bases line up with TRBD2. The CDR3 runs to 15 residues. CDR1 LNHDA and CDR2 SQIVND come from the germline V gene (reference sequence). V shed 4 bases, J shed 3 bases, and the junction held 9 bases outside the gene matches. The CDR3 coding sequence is TGTGCCAGTAGTACCCGACCCGGGGGGAACTACGAGCAGTACTTC. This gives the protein CASSTRPGGNYEQYF.

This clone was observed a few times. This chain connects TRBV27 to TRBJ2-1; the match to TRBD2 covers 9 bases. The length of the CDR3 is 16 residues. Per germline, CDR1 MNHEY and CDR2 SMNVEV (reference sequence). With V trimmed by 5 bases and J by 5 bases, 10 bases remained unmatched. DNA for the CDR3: TGTGCCAGCAGTATTCGCGGGAGGGCCCCCGACAATGAGCAGTTCTTC. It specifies CASSIRGRAPDNEQFF.